This T cell receptor (beta chain) was identified in a study of blood T cells in healthy people across ages. Findings and caveats of the study: The lack of PBMC sorting stopped any conclusive naive versus antigen-experienced comparison. Percentage of naive T cells showed a strong correlation with TCR beta diversity. Estimated diversity across one million T cells was deemed an underestimate.

Alongside a J-beta primer mix, a sample-barcoded 5' primer served in a second PCR lasting about 7 to 12 cycles. Using its own MiXCR run on the 5' RACE reads, TCRdb lists one record per CDR3 protein. The repertoire holds around 1.1 million distinct CDR3 sequences, 35% to 45% seen once, with 10% to 15% in the top ten. Peripheral blood, roughly 9.1 milliliters per donor, was collected. Of note for this clonotype: Its antigen is undetermined. One end of the junction varies from germline; a read error may be responsible.

The CDR3 extends over 15 amino acids. CDR1 is SGHKS and CDR2 is YYEKEE in the germline V gene (reference sequence). This sequence originates from a man in his late teens or twenties in good health. This chain links TRBV5-5 with TRBJ1-5; D is perhaps TRBD1 (5 bases). Sequenced material: blood. The CDR3 here is CTSSGPGTANQPQHF. DNA of the CDR3: TGTACCAGCAGCGGACCCGGGACGGCCAATCAGCCCCAGCATTTT.